This T cell receptor (beta chain) was sequenced during a study of cytomegalovirus exposure and HLA in healthy donors. Researchers ran the PCR with 60 Vbeta and 13 Jbeta primers. Sequencing used immunoSEQ multiplex PCR; TCRdb keeps in-frame clones, though not all of them. The sample consists of a few hundred thousand clones, almost 85% of them appearing once. CDR1 is SGHTS, CDR2 YDEGEE, per germline. V lost 4 bases and J lost 2; bases outside the gene matches: 8. The CDR3 consists of 15 residues. The specimen sequenced was PBMCs. The clonotype was recovered from a woman in her forties in good health and CMV-seropositive. The chain is built from TRBV5-8 and TRBJ1-2; 7 bases line up with TRBD1. The CDR3 is CASSLWLGQNYGYTF. In DNA, the CDR3 is TGTGCCAGCAGCCTGTGGTTGGGACAGAACTATGGCTACACCTTC.